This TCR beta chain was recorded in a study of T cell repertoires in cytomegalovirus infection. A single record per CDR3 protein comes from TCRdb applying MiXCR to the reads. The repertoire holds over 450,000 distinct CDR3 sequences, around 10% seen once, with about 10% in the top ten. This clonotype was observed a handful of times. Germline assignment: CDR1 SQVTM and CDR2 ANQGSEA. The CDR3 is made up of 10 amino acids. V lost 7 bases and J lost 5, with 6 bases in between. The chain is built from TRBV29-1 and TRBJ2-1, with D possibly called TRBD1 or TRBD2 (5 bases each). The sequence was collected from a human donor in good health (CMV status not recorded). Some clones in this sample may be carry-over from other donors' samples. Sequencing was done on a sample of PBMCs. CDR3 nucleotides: TGCAGCGGAGGGGACAATGAGCAGTTCTTC. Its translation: CSGGDNEQFF.